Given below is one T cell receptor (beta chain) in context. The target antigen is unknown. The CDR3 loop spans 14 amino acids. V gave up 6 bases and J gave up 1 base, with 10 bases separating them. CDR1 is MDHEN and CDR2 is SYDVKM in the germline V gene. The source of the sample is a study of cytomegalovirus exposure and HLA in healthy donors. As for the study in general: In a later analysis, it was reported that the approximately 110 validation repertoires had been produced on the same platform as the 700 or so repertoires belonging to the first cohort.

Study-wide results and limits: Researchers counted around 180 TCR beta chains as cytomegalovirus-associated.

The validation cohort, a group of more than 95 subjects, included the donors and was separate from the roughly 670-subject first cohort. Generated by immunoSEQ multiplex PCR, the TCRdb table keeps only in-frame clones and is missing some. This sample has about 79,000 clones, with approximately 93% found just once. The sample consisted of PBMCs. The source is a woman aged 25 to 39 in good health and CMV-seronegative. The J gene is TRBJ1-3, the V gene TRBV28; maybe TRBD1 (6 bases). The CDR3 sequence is CASSKQGSGNTIYF. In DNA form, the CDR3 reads TGTGCCAGCAGCAAACAGGGTTCTGGAAACACCATATATTTT.